This passage covers 15 T cell receptor beta chains from one sample sequenced in a study of blood T cell repertoires in COVID-19. Sequenced by immunoSEQ multiplex PCR; TCRdb stores in-frame clones only, minus some. The data show about 180,000 clones, 82% seen once. Sequencing used peripheral blood. The receptors originated from an elderly woman with active or convalescent COVID-19.

The gene calls are TRBV14 and TRBJ2-1; 16 nucleotides agree with TRBD2. The CDR3 consists of 16 residues. Germline V gives CDR1 SGHDN, CDR2 FVKESK. V shed 7 bases and J 6 bases; nucleotides not matched to a gene: 6. The DNA for the CDR3 is TGTGCCAGCAAGGGACTAGCGGGAGGGCCTTCCAATGAGCAGTTCTTC. Its protein is CASKGLAGGPSNEQFF.

V is TRBV5-1 and J is TRBJ2-3; TRBD1 matches at 7 bases. Germline lookup yields CDR1 SGHRS and CDR2 YFSETQ. V trimming: 0 bases; J trimming: 2 bases; junction bases outside the gene matches: 6. There are 16 residues in the CDR3. CDR3 coding DNA: TGCGCCAGCAGCTTGGCCTCGACAGGGAACACAGATACGCAGTATTTT. Amino acid sequence: CASSLASTGNTDTQYF.

V usage is TRBV6-6 and J usage is TRBJ2-7; the D gene is possibly TRBD1 (6 bases). Trimming left V 5 bases short and J 2 bases short, with 10 bases between. The germline V gene has CDR1 MNHNY and CDR2 SVGAGI (reference sequence). The CDR3 covers 13 residues. Written as DNA, the CDR3 is TGTGCCAGCAGTAACGGACAGCCCTACGAGCAGTACTTC. Translated: CASSNGQPYEQYF.

J is TRBJ2-1 and V is TRBV4-1; the match to TRBD2 covers 10 bases. The CDR3 has 21 residues. V shed 0 bases and J 3 bases; nucleotides not matched to a gene: 17. CDR1 is MGHRA, CDR2 YSYEKL, per germline. Written as DNA, the CDR3 is TGCGCCAGCAGCCAAGAACCCCCTACAATAGCGGGAGGCCGCCACTACAATGAGCAGTTCTTC. Encoded protein: CASSQEPPTIAGGRHYNEQFF.

The rearrangement joins TRBV9 to TRBJ1-1; 7 nucleotides agree with TRBD1. The V and J ends lost 4 bases and 1 base, in that order; junction bases with no gene match: 7. This CDR3 comprises 15 residues. Per the germline V gene, CDR1 is SGDLS and CDR2 is YYNGEE. The CDR3 spells CASSPRQGGNTEAFF. CDR3 bases: TGTGCCAGCAGCCCCCGACAGGGCGGGAACACTGAAGCTTTCTTT.

This clone has only one observation. The V and J genes are TRBV27 and TRBJ1-2; 7 bases match TRBD1. Germline V gives CDR1 MNHEY, CDR2 SMNVEV (reference sequence). The CDR3 spans 15 residues. V was pared by 2 bases and J by 4 bases, with 7 bases of the junction left unmatched. The CDR3 sequence is CASSLRQGGAYGYTF. The CDR3 DNA reads as TGTGCCAGCAGTTTAAGACAAGGGGGCGCCTATGGCTACACCTTC.

The J gene is TRBJ2-7, the V gene TRBV29-1, with D tentatively TRBD2 (5 bases). The CDR3 covers 12 residues. Germline V gene data show CDR1 as SQVTM and CDR2 as ANQGSEA. Trimming shortened V by 6 bases and J by 0 bases, and 9 bases separated the two germline ends. The CDR3 loop is CSVEENSYEQYF. CDR3 nucleotide sequence: TGCAGCGTGGAGGAGAACTCCTACGAGCAGTACTTC.

This clone was recorded a few times. This chain joins TRBV19 and TRBJ2-2, with 15 bases matching TRBD2. Germline CDR1 and CDR2: LNHDA and SQIVND (reference sequence). The CDR3 is 18 amino acids. The V segment lost 8 bases and the J segment 6 bases; nucleotides outside the gene matches: 13. In nucleotides, the CDR3 is TGTGCCAGTGCAACCGGGACTAGCGGGGGGAGAAGGGCCGGGGAGCTGTTTTTT. It translates to CASATGTSGGRRAGELFF.

The V and J genes are TRBV14 and TRBJ2-1; no clear D gene. Germline CDR1 and CDR2: SGHDN and FVKESK. This CDR3 comprises 14 residues. Between the trimmed V and J ends, which lost 4 bases and 9 bases, there was a span of 16 bases. The CDR3 coding sequence is TGTGCCAGCAGCCCATTTTTGCACGGCGGTGAGCAGTTCTTC. Encoded protein: CASSPFLHGGEQFF.

The V gene is TRBV7-6, the J gene TRBJ1-1; perhaps TRBD1 as D (5 bases). This CDR3 has 16 amino acids. V was cut by 4 bases and J by 1 base, with 16 bases left in between. Germline assignment: CDR1 SGHVS and CDR2 FNYEAQ. CDR3 bases: TGTGCCAGCAGCTCTCAGGGTACGTTTCGGAACACTGAAGCTTTCTTT. Amino acid sequence: CASSSQGTFRNTEAFF.

The V call is TRBV10-1, the J call TRBJ2-5; TRBD1 is a possible D gene (5 bases). V lost 3 bases and J lost 5, with 10 bases in between. The CDR3 contains 13 residues. Per germline, CDR1 WNHNN and CDR2 SYGVQD (reference sequence). CDR3 in amino acids: CASSESGQETQYF. Here the CDR3 DNA reads TGCGCCAGCAGTGAATCAGGGCAGGAGACCCAGTACTTC.

This rearrangement joins TRBV9 to TRBJ1-3; D remains unclear. Trimming cost V 2 bases and J 0 bases, with 15 bases left between them. The CDR3 is 17 amino acids. Germline CDR1 reads SGDLS; CDR2 reads YYNGEE. CDR3 sequence reads: CASSVDPEGSSGNTIYF. CDR3 nucleotides: TGTGCCAGCAGCGTTGACCCCGAGGGTAGCTCTGGAAACACCATATATTTT.

This rearrangement joins TRBV19 to TRBJ2-1; D perhaps matches TRBD2 (5 bases). This CDR3 region has 16 residues. Trimming shortened V by 4 bases and J by 2 bases, and 15 bases separated the two germline ends. Looked up from germline, CDR1 is LNHDA and CDR2 is SQIVND (reference sequence). The CDR3 region is CASSRPPKEAYNEQFF. DNA for the CDR3: TGTGCCAGTAGTAGGCCTCCTAAGGAGGCCTACAATGAGCAGTTCTTC. The full variable domain, completed using reference TRBV19 and TRBJ2-1, is DGGITQSPKYLFRKEGQNVTLSCEQNLNHDAMYWYRQDPGQGLRLIYYSQIVNDFQKGDIAEGYSVSREKKESFPLTVTSAQKNPTAFYLCASSRPPKEAYNEQFFGPGTRLTVL.

The gene calls are TRBV5-1 and TRBJ1-3, with TRBD1 identical over 8 bases. The germline gives CDR1 SGHRS, CDR2 YFSETQ. This CDR3 region has 16 residues. V gave up 3 bases and J gave up 0 bases; unmatched junction bases: 5. Here the CDR3 reads CASSSRTGSSGNTIYF. The CDR3 DNA reads TGCGCCAGCAGCTCACGGACAGGGAGCTCTGGAAACACCATATATTTT.

The V and J genes are TRBV5-5 and TRBJ1-6; 7 nucleotides line up with TRBD1. Germline V CDR1 and CDR2: SGHKS, YYEKEE (reference sequence). V gave up 3 bases and J gave up 5 bases; unmatched junction bases: 5. The CDR3 covers 15 residues. In DNA form, the CDR3 reads TGTGCCAGCAGCTCCAGTGGGACAGATAATTCACCCCTCCACTTT. Translating it yields CASSSSGTDNSPLHF.